This T cell receptor (beta chain) was captured in a study of blood T cells in healthy people across ages. Together with a sample-barcoded 5' primer, a J-beta primer mix was included in a second PCR lasting about 6 to 11 cycles. Each CDR3 protein gets one entry after TCRdb re-called the 5' RACE reads with MiXCR. The table lists about 720,000 distinct CDR3 sequences, 22% of them singletons. Material for sequencing was blood. The sequence derives from a man between 70 and 80 years old in good health.

The CDR3 DNA reads TGTGCCAGCAGTTTTAGGGACAGAAGCTCCTACGAGCAGTACTTC. Residues: CASSFRDRSSYEQYF. This chain links TRBV12-3 or TRBV12-4 with TRBJ2-7; 7 bases map to TRBD1. V shed 3 bases, J shed 0 bases, and the junction held 5 bases outside the gene matches. CDR3 length: 15 amino acids.